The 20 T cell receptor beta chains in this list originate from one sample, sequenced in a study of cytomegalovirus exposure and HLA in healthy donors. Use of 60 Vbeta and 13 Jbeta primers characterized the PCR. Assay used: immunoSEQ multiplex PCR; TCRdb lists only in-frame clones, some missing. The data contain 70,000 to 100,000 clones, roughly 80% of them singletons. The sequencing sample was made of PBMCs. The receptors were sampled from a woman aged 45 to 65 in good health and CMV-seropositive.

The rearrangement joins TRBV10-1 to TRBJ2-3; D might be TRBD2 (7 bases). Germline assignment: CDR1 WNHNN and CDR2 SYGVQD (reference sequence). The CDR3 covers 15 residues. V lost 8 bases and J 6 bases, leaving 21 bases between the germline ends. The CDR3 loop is CASGGGISNTDTQYF. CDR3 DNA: TGCGCCAGCGGGGGGGGCATCAGTAACACGGATACGCAGTATTTT.

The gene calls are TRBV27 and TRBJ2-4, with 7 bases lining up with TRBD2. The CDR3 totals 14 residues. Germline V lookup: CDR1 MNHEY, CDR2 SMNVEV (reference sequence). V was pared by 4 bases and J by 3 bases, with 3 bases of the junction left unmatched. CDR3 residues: CASSSREGKNIQYF. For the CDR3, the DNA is TGTGCCAGCAGTTCCAGGGAGGGCAAAAACATTCAGTACTTC.

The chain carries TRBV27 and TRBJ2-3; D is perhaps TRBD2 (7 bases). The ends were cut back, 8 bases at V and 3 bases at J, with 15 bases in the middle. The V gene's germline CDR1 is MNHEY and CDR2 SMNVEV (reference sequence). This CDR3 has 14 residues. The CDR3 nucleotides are TGTGCCAGCGCGGGGGCTACTGGGACAGATACGCAGTATTTT. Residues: CASAGATGTDTQYF.

The CDR3 sequence is CASSLDTGNTEAFF. In DNA form, the CDR3 reads TGTGCCAGCAGCTTAGATACAGGTAACACTGAAGCTTTCTTT. The rearrangement uses TRBV11-3 and TRBJ1-1; tentative D call: TRBD1 (5 bases). Germline CDR1 is SGHNT and CDR2 is YENEEA. Trimming stripped 0 bases from V and 2 bases from J, with 7 bases between. The CDR3 runs 14 residues.

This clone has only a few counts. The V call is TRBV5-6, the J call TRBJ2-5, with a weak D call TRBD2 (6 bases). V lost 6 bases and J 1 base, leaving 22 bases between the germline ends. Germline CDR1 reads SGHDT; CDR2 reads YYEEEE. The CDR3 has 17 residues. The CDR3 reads CASISRDFFSAQETQYF. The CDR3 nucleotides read TGTGCCAGCATTAGCCGGGACTTCTTCTCCGCCCAAGAGACCCAGTACTTC.

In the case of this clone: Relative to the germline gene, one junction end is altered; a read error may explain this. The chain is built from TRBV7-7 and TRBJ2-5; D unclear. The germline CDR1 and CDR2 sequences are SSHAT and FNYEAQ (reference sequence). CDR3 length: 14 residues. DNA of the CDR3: TGTGCTAGCAGCTTAGACCGAAGGCGGGAGACCCAGTACTTC. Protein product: CASSLDRRRETQYF.

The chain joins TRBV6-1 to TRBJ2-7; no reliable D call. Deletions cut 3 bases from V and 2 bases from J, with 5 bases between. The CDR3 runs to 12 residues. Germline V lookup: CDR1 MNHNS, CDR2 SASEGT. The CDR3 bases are TGTGCCAGCAGTGACAGGACCTACGAGCAGTACTTC. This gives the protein CASSDRTYEQYF.

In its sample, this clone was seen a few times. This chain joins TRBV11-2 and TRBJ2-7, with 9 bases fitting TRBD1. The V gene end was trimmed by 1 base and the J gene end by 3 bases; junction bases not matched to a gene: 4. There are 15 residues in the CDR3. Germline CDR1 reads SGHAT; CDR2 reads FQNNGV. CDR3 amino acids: CASSLGGQGGYEQYF. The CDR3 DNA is TGTGCCAGCAGCTTAGGGGGACAGGGCGGCTACGAGCAGTACTTC. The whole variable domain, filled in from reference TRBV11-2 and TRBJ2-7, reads EAGVAQSPRYKIIEKRQSVAFWCNPISGHATLYWYQQILGQGPKLLIQFQNNGVVDDSQLPKDRFSAERLKGVDSTLKIQPAKLEDSAVYLCASSLGGQGGYEQYFGPGTRLTVT.

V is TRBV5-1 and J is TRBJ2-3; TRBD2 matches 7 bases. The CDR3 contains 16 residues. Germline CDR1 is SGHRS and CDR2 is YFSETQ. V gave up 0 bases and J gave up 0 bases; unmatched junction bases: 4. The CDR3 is CASSLGTSDSTDTQYF. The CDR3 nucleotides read TGCGCCAGCAGCTTGGGCACTAGCGACAGCACAGATACGCAGTATTTT.

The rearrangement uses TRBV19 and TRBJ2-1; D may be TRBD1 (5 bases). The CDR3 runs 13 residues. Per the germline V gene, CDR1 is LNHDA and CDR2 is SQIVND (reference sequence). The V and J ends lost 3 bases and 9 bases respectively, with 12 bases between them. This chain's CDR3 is CASSMRSQGEQFF. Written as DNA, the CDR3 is TGTGCCAGTAGTATGAGGTCCCAGGGTGAGCAGTTCTTC.

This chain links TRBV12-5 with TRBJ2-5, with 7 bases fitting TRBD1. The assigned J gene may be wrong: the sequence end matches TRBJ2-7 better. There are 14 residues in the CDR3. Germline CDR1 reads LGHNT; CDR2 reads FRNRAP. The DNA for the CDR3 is TGTGCTAGTGGTGGGGACAGTCCCGCCTACGAGCAGTACTTC. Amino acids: CASGGDSPAYEQYF.

Here the CDR3 DNA reads TGTGCCAGCTCACCACCGAACAGGGGTGCGAATGAGCAGTTCTTC. Its protein is CASSPPNRGANEQFF. The chain combines TRBV18 with TRBJ2-1; 7 nucleotides match TRBD1. The CDR3 consists of 15 residues. Germline CDR1 and CDR2: KGHSH and LQKENI. The V and J ends lost 0 bases and 7 bases, in that order; junction bases with no gene match: 6. Combining the CDR3 with reference TRBV18 and TRBJ2-1 gives the whole variable domain NAGVMQNPRHLVRRRGQEARLRCSPMKGHSHVYWYRQLPEEGLKFMVYLQKENIIDESGMPKERFSAEFPKEGPSILRIQQVVRGDSAAYFCASSPPNRGANEQFFGPGTRLTVL.

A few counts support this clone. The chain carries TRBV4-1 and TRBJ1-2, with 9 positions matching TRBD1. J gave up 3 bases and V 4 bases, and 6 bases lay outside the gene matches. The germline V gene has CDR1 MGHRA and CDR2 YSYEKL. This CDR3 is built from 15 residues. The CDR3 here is CASSRAGQGDYGYTF. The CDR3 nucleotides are TGCGCCAGCAGCCGGGCGGGACAGGGTGACTATGGCTACACCTTC.

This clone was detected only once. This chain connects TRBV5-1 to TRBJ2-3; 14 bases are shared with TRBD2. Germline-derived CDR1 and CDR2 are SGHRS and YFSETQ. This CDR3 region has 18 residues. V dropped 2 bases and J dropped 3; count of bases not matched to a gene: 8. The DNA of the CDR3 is TGCGCCAGCAGCTTCTCCGGGACTAGCGGGGGTTTTACAGATACGCAGTATTTT. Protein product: CASSFSGTSGGFTDTQYF.

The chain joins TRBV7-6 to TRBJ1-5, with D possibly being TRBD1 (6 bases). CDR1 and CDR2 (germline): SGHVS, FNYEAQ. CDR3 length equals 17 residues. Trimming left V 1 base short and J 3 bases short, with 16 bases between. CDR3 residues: CASSLEAGVNFNQPQHF. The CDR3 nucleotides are TGTGCCAGCAGCTTAGAGGCAGGGGTCAACTTCAATCAGCCCCAGCATTTT.

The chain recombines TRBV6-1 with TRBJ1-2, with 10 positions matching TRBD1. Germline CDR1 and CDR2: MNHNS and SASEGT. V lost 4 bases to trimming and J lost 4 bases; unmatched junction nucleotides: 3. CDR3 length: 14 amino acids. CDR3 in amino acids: CASSGQGAPYGYTF. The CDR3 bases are TGTGCCAGCAGTGGACAGGGGGCCCCCTATGGCTACACCTTC.

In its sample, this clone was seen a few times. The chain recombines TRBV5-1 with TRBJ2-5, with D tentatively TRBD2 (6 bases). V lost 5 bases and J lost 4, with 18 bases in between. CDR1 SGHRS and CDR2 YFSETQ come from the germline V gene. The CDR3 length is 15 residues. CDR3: CASRARDSRPETQYF. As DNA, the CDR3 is TGCGCCAGCAGGGCGCGGGACTCTAGGCCAGAGACCCAGTACTTC.

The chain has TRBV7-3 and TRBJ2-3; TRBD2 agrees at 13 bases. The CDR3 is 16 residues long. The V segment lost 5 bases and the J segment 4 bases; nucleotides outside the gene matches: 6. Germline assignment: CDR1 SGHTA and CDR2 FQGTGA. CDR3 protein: CASSATGTSGADTQYF. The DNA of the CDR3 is TGTGCCAGCAGCGCTACCGGGACTAGCGGGGCAGATACGCAGTATTTT.

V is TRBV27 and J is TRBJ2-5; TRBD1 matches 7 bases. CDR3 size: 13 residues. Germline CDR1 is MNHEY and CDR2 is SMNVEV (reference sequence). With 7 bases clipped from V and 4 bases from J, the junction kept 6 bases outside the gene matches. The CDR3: CASTPTGRETQYF. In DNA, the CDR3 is TGTGCCAGCACCCCGACAGGGAGAGAGACCCAGTACTTC.

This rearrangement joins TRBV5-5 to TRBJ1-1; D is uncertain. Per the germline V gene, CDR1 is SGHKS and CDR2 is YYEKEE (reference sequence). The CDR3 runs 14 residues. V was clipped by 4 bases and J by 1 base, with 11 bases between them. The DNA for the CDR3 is TGTGCCAGCAGCCTTCGGGATGGGAACACTGAAGCTTTCTTT. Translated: CASSLRDGNTEAFF.